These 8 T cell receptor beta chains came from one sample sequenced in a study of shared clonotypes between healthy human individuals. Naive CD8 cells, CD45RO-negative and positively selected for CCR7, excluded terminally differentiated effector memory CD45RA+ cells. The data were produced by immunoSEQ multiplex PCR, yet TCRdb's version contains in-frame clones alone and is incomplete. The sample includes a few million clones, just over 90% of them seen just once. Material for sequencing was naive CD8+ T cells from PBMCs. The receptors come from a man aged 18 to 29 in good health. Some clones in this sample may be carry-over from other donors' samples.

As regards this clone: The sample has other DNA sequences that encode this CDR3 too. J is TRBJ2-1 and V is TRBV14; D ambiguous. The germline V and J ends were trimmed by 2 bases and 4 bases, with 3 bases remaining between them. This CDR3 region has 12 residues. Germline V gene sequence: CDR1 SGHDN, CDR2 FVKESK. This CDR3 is CASSQTYNEQFF. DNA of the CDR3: TGTGCCAGCAGCCAAACTTACAATGAGCAGTTCTTC.

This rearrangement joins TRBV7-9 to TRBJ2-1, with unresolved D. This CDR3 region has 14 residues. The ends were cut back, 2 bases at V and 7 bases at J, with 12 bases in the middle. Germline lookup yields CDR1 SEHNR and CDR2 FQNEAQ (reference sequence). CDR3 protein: CASSLSPARNEQFF. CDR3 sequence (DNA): TGTGCCAGCAGCTTATCTCCGGCAAGGAATGAGCAGTTCTTC.

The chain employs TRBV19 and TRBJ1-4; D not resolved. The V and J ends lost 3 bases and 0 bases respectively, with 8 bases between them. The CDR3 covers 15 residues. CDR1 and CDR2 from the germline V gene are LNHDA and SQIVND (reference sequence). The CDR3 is CASSIRHTTNEKLFF. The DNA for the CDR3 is TGTGCCAGTAGTATCCGACACACAACTAATGAAAAACTGTTTTTT.

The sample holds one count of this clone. The CDR3 here is CASSNDGFNQPQHF. DNA of the CDR3: TGTGCCAGCAGCAACGACGGGTTCAATCAGCCCCAGCATTTT. J is TRBJ1-5 and V is TRBV7-9, with D unclear. The V and J ends lost 5 bases and 3 bases respectively, with 11 bases between them. This CDR3 is built from 14 residues. The germline V gene encodes CDR1 SEHNR and CDR2 FQNEAQ (reference sequence). Full variable domain (remainder filled in from reference TRBV7-9 and TRBJ1-5): DTGVSQNPRHKITKRGQNVTFRCDPISEHNRLYWYRQTLGQGPEFLTYFQNEAQLEKSRLLSDRFSAERPKGSFSTLEIQRTEQGDSAMYLCASSNDGFNQPQHFGDGTRLSIL.

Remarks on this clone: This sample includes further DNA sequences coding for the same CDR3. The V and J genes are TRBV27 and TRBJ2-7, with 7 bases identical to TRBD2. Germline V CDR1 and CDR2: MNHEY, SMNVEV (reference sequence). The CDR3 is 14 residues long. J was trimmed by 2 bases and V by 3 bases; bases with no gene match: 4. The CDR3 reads CASSFAGATYEQYF. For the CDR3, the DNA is TGTGCCAGCAGTTTCGCGGGAGCAACCTACGAGCAGTACTTC.

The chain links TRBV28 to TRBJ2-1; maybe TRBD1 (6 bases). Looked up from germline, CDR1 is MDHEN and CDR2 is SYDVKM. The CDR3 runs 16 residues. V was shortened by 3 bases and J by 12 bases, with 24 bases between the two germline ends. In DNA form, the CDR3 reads TGTGCCAGCAGTTTTCCTCGGACAGATTGGTTAAGGGGGCAGTTCTTC. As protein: CASSFPRTDWLRGQFF.

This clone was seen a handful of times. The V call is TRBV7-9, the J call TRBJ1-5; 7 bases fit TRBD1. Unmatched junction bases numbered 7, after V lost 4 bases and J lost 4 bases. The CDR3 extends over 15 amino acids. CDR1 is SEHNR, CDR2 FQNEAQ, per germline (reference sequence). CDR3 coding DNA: TGTGCCAGCAGCTCCGGGACAGAGCAAAATCAGCCCCAGCATTTT. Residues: CASSSGTEQNQPQHF.

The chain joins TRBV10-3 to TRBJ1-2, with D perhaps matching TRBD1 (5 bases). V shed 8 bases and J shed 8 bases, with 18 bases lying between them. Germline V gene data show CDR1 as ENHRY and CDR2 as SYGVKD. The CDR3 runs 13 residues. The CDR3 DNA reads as TGTGCCATCCCGGGGCCAGATTTCGTGGGCTACACCTTC. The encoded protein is CAIPGPDFVGYTF.